This paragraph covers one T cell receptor (beta chain) sequence. These data belong to a study of shared T cell receptors in the human thymus. Germline-derived CDR1 and CDR2 are MDHEN and SYDVKM. V was shortened by 8 bases and J by 4 bases, with 12 bases between the two germline ends. This CDR3 contains 13 residues. Only in-frame clones appear in the TCRdb table, and some are missing; sequencing was by immunoSEQ multiplex PCR. The sample has about 610,000 clones; 85% to 90% are singletons. This sample also appeared in a second study, on human thymus T cells.

V gene TRBV28 combines with J gene TRBJ1-5; TRBD1 might be the D (5 bases). This clonotype originated in a boy younger than two with a congenital heart defect. The specimen was thymocytes. Written as DNA, the CDR3 is TGTGCCAGCCAGATCGGGACTAATCAGCCCCAGCATTTT. This translates into CASQIGTNQPQHF.